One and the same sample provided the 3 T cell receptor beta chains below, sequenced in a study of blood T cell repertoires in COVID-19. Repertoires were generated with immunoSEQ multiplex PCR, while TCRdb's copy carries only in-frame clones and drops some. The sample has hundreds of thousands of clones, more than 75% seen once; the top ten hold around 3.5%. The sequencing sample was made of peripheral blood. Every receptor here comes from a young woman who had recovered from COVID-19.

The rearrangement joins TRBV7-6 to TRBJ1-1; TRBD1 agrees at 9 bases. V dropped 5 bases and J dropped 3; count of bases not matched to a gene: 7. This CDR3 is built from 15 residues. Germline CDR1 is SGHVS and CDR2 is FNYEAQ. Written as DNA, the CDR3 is TGTGCCAGCAGCCCCGACAGGGGGGGATACACTGAAGCTTTCTTT. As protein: CASSPDRGGYTEAFF. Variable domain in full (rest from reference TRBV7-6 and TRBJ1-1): GAGVSQSPRYKVTKRGQDVALRCDPISGHVSLYWYRQALGQGPEFLTYFNYEAQQDKSGLPNDRFSAERPEGSISTLTIQRTEQRDSAMYRCASSPDRGGYTEAFFGQGTRLTVV.

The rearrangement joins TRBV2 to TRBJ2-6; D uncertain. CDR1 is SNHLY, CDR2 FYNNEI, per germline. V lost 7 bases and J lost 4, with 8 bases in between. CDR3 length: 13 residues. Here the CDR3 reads CASTETGANVLTF. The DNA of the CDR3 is TGTGCCAGCACTGAGACAGGGGCCAACGTCCTGACTTTC.

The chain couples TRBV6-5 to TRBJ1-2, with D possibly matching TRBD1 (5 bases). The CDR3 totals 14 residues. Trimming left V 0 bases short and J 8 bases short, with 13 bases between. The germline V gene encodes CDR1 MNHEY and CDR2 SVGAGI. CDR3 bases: TGTGCCAGCAGTTACTCGGCAGGGACTCAAGGCTACACCTTC. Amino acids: CASSYSAGTQGYTF.